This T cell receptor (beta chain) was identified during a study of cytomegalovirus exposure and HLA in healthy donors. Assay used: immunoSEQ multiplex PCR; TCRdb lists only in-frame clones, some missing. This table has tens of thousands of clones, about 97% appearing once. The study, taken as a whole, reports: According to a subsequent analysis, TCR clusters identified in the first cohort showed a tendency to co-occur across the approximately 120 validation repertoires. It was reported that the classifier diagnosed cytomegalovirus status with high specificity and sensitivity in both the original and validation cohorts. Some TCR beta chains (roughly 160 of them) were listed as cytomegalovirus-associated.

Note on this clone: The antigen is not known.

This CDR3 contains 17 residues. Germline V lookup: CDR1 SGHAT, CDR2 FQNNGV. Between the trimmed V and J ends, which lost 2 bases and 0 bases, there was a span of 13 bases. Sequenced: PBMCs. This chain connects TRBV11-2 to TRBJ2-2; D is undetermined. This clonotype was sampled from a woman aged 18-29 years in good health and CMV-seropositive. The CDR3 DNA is TGTGCCAGCAGCTTATTCCCTGGCACCGCGAACACCGGGGAGCTGTTTTTT. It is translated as CASSLFPGTANTGELFF.